This T cell receptor beta chain was retrieved from a study of T-cell memory formation after mild COVID-19. Study details: TCR clusters were largely donor specific.

V lost 1 base and J 8 bases, leaving 7 bases between the germline ends. Germline V gives CDR1 SGHNT, CDR2 YENEEA. The CDR3 extends over 12 amino acids. There are many counts of this clonotype. The antigen remains unidentified. Study results and limitations: Contracting clones localized mainly to CM and EM when CD4+ and mainly to EMRA when CD8+.

TCRdb re-analysed the 5' RACE reads in MiXCR, keeping a single row per CDR3 protein. The sample holds 350,000 to 550,000 distinct CDR3 sequences, 15% to 20% seen once. This chain uses TRBV11-3 with TRBJ2-3, with a tentative D call TRBD2 (5 bases). The origin of this receptor is a man aged 18 to 29 who had mild COVID-19 (a few samples of this study predate the infection). Cell type and time point are not known. Specimen: PBMCs or a T cell subset sorted from them (not recorded which). The CDR3 reads CASSLGGGTQYF. In DNA, the CDR3 is TGTGCCAGCAGCTTAGGAGGAGGTACGCAGTATTTT.